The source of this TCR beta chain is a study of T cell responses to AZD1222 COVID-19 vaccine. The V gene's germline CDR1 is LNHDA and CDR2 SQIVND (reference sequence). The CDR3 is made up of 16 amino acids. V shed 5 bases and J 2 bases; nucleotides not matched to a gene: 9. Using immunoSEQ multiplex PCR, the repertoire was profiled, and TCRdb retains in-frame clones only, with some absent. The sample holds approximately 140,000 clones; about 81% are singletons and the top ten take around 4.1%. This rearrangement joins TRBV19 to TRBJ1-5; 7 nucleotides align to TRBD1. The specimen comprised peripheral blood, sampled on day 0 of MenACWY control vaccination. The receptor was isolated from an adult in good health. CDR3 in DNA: TGTGCCAGTAGTGGATCAGGGGGGTTCGGCAATCAGCCCCAGCATTTT. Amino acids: CASSGSGGFGNQPQHF.